What follows are 23 T cell receptor beta chains derived from one specimen sequenced in a study of CD8 T cells in Susac syndrome. cDNA came from approximately 0.5 to 1 ug RNA primed by random hexamers. MiXCR, run by TCRdb on the immunoSEQ multiplex PCR reads, gives a single entry per CDR3 protein. There are approximately 90,000 distinct CDR3 sequences in the sample; approximately 92% occur only once, and over 0.25% lies in the top ten. What was sequenced was CD8+ T cells from PBMCs. The receptors derive from a human donor in good health.

V usage is TRBV13 and J usage is TRBJ2-1, with TRBD1 matching 12 bases. The CDR3 is 15 amino acids. The J segment lost 7 bases and the V segment lost 3 bases, leaving 4 bases of the junction unmatched. Germline V gives CDR1 PRHDT, CDR2 FYEKMQ (reference sequence). CDR3 nucleotides: TGTGCCAGCAGCTTCGGGACAGGGGGCCGGAATGAGCAGTTCTTC. Translation gives CASSFGTGGRNEQFF.

A single count supports this clonotype. The chain employs TRBV7-8 and TRBJ1-2; tentative D call: TRBD1 (5 bases). Trimming shortened V by 1 base and J by 8 bases, and 17 bases separated the two germline ends. Per the germline V gene, CDR1 is SGHVS and CDR2 is FQNEAQ. The CDR3 contains 15 residues. CDR3 sequence: CASSLDLLGLGGYTF. In DNA form, the CDR3 reads TGTGCCAGCAGCTTAGACTTATTGGGGCTTGGAGGCTACACCTTC.

J is TRBJ1-5 and V is TRBV6-5, with D tentatively TRBD1 (6 bases). Per germline, CDR1 MNHEY and CDR2 SVGAGI. The CDR3 covers 14 residues. The V and J ends lost 2 bases and 4 bases respectively, with 9 bases between them. DNA for the CDR3: TGTGCCAGCAGTTACATCGGGACAAATCAGCCCCAGCATTTT. Its translation is CASSYIGTNQPQHF.

The chain carries TRBV12-3 or TRBV12-4 and TRBJ1-3; unclear D gene. V lost 6 bases to trimming and J lost 0 bases, with 18 bases between them. The CDR3 extends over 17 amino acids. The CDR3 here is CASSSQADLSSGNTIYF. CDR3 bases: TGTGCCAGCAGCTCCCAGGCGGACTTAAGCTCTGGAAACACCATATATTTT.

The chain employs TRBV7-9 and TRBJ2-7, with D possibly TRBD1 on 6 matching bases. The CDR3 is made up of 15 amino acids. V was pared by 7 bases and J by 2 bases, with 18 bases between. Germline loops: CDR1 SEHNR, CDR2 FQNEAQ (reference sequence). CDR3 residues: CASTLYGGPAYEQYF. The CDR3 region has the DNA TGTGCCAGCACCCTATATGGGGGCCCTGCCTACGAGCAGTACTTC. Based on the CDR3 plus reference TRBV7-9 and TRBJ2-7, the full variable domain is DTGVSQNPRHKITKRGQNVTFRCDPISEHNRLYWYRQTLGQGPEFLTYFQNEAQLEKSRLLSDRFSAERPKGSFSTLEIQRTEQGDSAMYLCASTLYGGPAYEQYFGPGTRLTVT.

This clonotype was picked up one time. This chain uses TRBV3-1 with TRBJ2-5; D gene unclear. V was pared by 1 base and J by 4 bases, with 10 bases between. The CDR3 runs to 14 residues. Looked up from germline, CDR1 is LGHDT and CDR2 is YNNKEL (reference sequence). CDR3 region: CASSQVSRLETQYF. The CDR3 DNA reads TGTGCCAGCAGCCAAGTATCAAGACTAGAGACCCAGTACTTC.

The rearrangement uses TRBV23-1 and TRBJ1-6, with a possible D match to TRBD1 (5 bases). TRBV23-1 is treated as an ORF (open reading frame) with a function not yet certain. V lost 11 bases and J lost 13, with 9 bases in between. This CDR3 spans 9 amino acids. The CDR3 is CAREGPLHF. CDR3 coding DNA: TGCGCCCGCGAGGGGCCCCTCCACTTT.

V gene TRBV5-4 combines with J gene TRBJ1-2; perhaps TRBD1 as D (5 bases). Per germline, CDR1 SGHNT and CDR2 YYREEE (reference sequence). V shed 0 bases and J shed 1 base, with 13 bases lying between them. The CDR3 is 16 amino acids. For the CDR3, the DNA is TGTGCCAGCAGCTTGGAAGGGGCCGGGATTAACTATGGCTACACCTTC. This translates into CASSLEGAGINYGYTF.

This chain joins TRBV5-1 and TRBJ1-1; perhaps TRBD1 as D (6 bases). Trimming removed 1 base from V and 6 bases from J, with 13 bases in between. Per the germline V gene, CDR1 is SGHRS and CDR2 is YFSETQ. The CDR3 totals 14 residues. The CDR3: CASSLKGGTAEAFF. In DNA, the CDR3 is TGCGCCAGCAGCTTGAAGGGGGGAACGGCTGAAGCTTTCTTT.

The chain combines TRBV29-1 with TRBJ2-7, with D perhaps assigned TRBD1 or TRBD2 (6 bases each). Germline assignment: CDR1 SQVTM and CDR2 ANQGSEA. V lost 7 bases to trimming and J lost 5 bases, with 12 bases between them. There are 11 residues in the CDR3. Here the CDR3 DNA reads TGCAGCGCCGGAGGGGGGAACGAGCAGTACTTC. It translates to CSAGGGNEQYF.

The chain has TRBV7-2 and TRBJ2-5; 8 nucleotides agree with TRBD2. V lost 1 base, J lost 4 bases, and 5 bases stayed unmatched. The germline CDR1 and CDR2 sequences are SGHTA and FQGNSA. This CDR3 is 15 amino acids long. CDR3 sequence: CASSLVGGAIETQYF. The CDR3 nucleotides read TGTGCCAGCAGCTTAGTCGGGGGGGCCATAGAGACCCAGTACTTC.

The rearrangement uses TRBV9 and TRBJ2-7; either TRBD1 or TRBD2 may supply D (5 bases each). Germline V CDR1 and CDR2: SGDLS, YYNGEE. V shed 4 bases and J shed 7 bases, with 15 bases lying between them. The CDR3 loop spans 13 amino acids. CDR3 loop: CASSLGNWGEQYF. Here the CDR3 DNA reads TGTGCCAGCAGCCTTGGGAACTGGGGGGAGCAGTACTTC.

CDR3 bases: TGTGCCAGCAGCCAGACAGGGCCCGAAAAACTGTTTTTT. Protein sequence: CASSQTGPEKLFF. The chain links TRBV16 to TRBJ1-4; 7 bases are a match to TRBD1. Germline V lookup: CDR1 KGHSY, CDR2 FQNENV. V shed 3 bases and J 8 bases; nucleotides not matched to a gene: 3. CDR3 length: 13 amino acids.

This chain connects TRBV15 to TRBJ1-1; 7 bases are shared with TRBD1. CDR1 and CDR2 from the germline V gene are LNHNV and YYDKDF (reference sequence). This CDR3 has 15 residues. V dropped 5 bases and J dropped 1; count of bases not matched to a gene: 7. CDR3 nucleotides: TGTGCCACCAGCCCATTGGGGACAGAGAACACTGAAGCTTTCTTT. Residues: CATSPLGTENTEAFF.

This chain connects TRBV29-1 to TRBJ1-2; D is possibly TRBD1 (5 bases). V shed 4 bases and J shed 5 bases, with 17 bases lying between them. The CDR3 extends over 14 amino acids. From germline, CDR1 is SQVTM and CDR2 ANQGSEA. The CDR3 nucleotides are TGCAGCGTTGCGGATCCTGGGACTGAATATGGCTACACCTTC. It encodes CSVADPGTEYGYTF. The variable domain in full, completed from reference TRBV29-1 and TRBJ1-2, reads SAVISQKPSRDICQRGTSLTIQCQVDSQVTMMFWYRQQPGQSLTLIATANQGSEATYESGFVIDKFPISRPNLTFSTLTVSNMSPEDSSIYLCSVADPGTEYGYTFGSGTRLTVV.

The rearrangement joins TRBV4-2 to TRBJ1-2, with a possible D match to TRBD1 (5 bases). Trimming left V 0 bases short and J 8 bases short, with 10 bases between. Germline assignment: CDR1 LGHNA and CDR2 YNFKEQ. The CDR3 is 13 residues long. The CDR3 protein is CASSQEWDGGYTF. The CDR3 DNA reads TGTGCCAGCAGCCAAGAATGGGACGGCGGCTACACCTTC.

The chain combines TRBV30 with TRBJ1-3; no definite D call. There are 13 residues in the CDR3. The ends were cut back, 0 bases at V and 3 bases at J, with 6 bases in the middle. In germline, CDR1 is GTSNPN, CDR2 SVGIG (reference sequence). CDR3 residues: CAWSVWDGNTIYF. Here the CDR3 DNA reads TGTGCCTGGAGTGTATGGGATGGAAACACCATATATTTT.

The rearrangement joins TRBV19 to TRBJ1-2; D might be TRBD1 (6 bases). Per germline, CDR1 LNHDA and CDR2 SQIVND (reference sequence). V lost 10 bases and J lost 1, with 13 bases in between. The CDR3 covers 13 residues. The CDR3 sequence: CATMRTDNYGYTF. The CDR3 region has the DNA TGTGCCACCATGAGGACAGATAACTATGGCTACACCTTC.

The rearrangement links TRBV5-1 to TRBJ1-2; no firm D call. The CDR3 consists of 12 residues. Germline assignment: CDR1 SGHRS and CDR2 YFSETQ. The germline V and J ends were trimmed by 4 bases and 8 bases, with 12 bases remaining between them. DNA for the CDR3: TGCGCCAGCAGCGAACTTGGGTTGGGCTACACCTTC. This codes for CASSELGLGYTF. The whole variable domain, remainder taken from reference TRBV5-1 and TRBJ1-2, is KAGVTQTPRYLIKTRGQQVTLSCSPISGHRSVSWYQQTPGQGLQFLFEYFSETQRNKGNFPGRFSGRQFSNSRSEMNVSTLELGDSALYLCASSELGLGYTFGSGTRLTVV.

The count of this clonotype is one. The V gene is TRBV30, the J gene TRBJ1-2; 7 bases fit TRBD1. Looked up from germline, CDR1 is GTSNPN and CDR2 is SVGIG (reference sequence). The CDR3 consists of 13 residues. Unmatched junction bases numbered 4, after V lost 2 bases and J lost 4 bases. CDR3 nucleotide sequence: TGTGCCTGGAGTATCCAGGGGGTCTATGGCTACACCTTC. Translated, it gives CAWSIQGVYGYTF.

This clonotype occurred once. The V and J genes are TRBV25-1 and TRBJ2-1, with D unresolved. The CDR3 is 14 residues long. Trimming shortened V by 6 bases and J by 7 bases, and 16 bases separated the two germline ends. Germline lookup yields CDR1 MGHDK and CDR2 SYGVNS. The chain's CDR3 is CASRGQRSWNEQFF. For the CDR3, the DNA is TGTGCCAGCAGGGGCCAGCGCTCTTGGAATGAGCAGTTCTTC.

This sequence joins TRBV24-1 and TRBJ1-1; no clear D gene. Trimming removed 5 bases at V and 4 bases at J, with 13 bases between. The CDR3 has 14 amino acids. From germline, CDR1 is KGHDR and CDR2 SFDVKD. CDR3 amino acids: CATSGWSGTTEAFF. The CDR3 nucleotides are TGTGCCACCAGTGGCTGGTCCGGCACCACTGAAGCTTTCTTT.

The chain combines TRBV14 with TRBJ2-2; TRBD1 matches at 10 bases. Germline assignment: CDR1 SGHDN and CDR2 FVKESK. With 6 bases clipped from V and 5 bases from J, the junction kept 9 bases outside the gene matches. This CDR3 is 16 amino acids long. The CDR3 loop is CASRKTGGDWTGELFF. Here the CDR3 DNA reads TGTGCCAGCAGAAAGACAGGGGGCGATTGGACCGGGGAGCTGTTTTTT. Complete variable domain (other parts from reference TRBV14 and TRBJ2-2): EAGVTQFPSHSVIEKGQTVTLRCDPISGHDNLYWYRRVMGKEIKFLLHFVKESKQDESGMPNNRFLAERTGGTYSTLKVQPAELEDSGVYFCASRKTGGDWTGELFFGEGSRLTVL.